These T cell receptor beta chains were read from a single sample in a study of T cell changes during pregnancy in multiple sclerosis. Sequenced by immunoSEQ multiplex PCR; TCRdb stores in-frame clones only, minus some. This sample has some 110,000 clones; around 90% occur once, and the top ten carry over 1.5%. Sample: peripheral blood, taken before pregnancy. The receptor set was obtained from a female donor with multiple sclerosis, enrolled in a pregnancy study. CDR3s include the opening cysteine and the closing phenylalanine or tryptophan.

V gene	J gene	CDR3 protein
TRBV7-8	TRBJ1-1	CASSLEAGQAFF
TRBV6-1	TRBJ2-1	CASSEAANEPYNEQFF
TRBV7-9	TRBJ2-3	CASPDRTESTDTQYF
TRBV19	TRBJ2-5	CASSGQGLETQYF
TRBV5-4	TRBJ2-4	CASSPKGGAASVIQYF
TRBV5-4	TRBJ2-5	CASSLGGGETQYF
TRBV6-1	TRBJ2-7	CASKGRGTGVYEQYF
TRBV7-3	TRBJ2-1	CASSLGRSGGHNEQFF
TRBV19	TRBJ1-2	CASSIAAGLTNYGYTF
TRBV19	TRBJ2-6	CASSKGSLSGANVLTF
TRBV6-5	TRBJ2-7	CASSNRDSTLWQYF
TRBV14	TRBJ2-7	CASSPLAGGAYEQYF
TRBV6-1	TRBJ1-2	CASTTLQRSGGYTF
TRBV4-1	TRBJ2-3	CASSQDWGQNADTQYF
TRBV30	TRBJ2-1	CAWSVRVNEQFF
TRBV7-2	TRBJ1-3	CASSQGSSGNTIYF
TRBV7-5	TRBJ2-3	CARAVGDTQYF
TRBV5-6	TRBJ1-1	CASSLPDSNTEAFF
TRBV19	TRBJ1-1	CASSFGFQDTEAFF
TRBV7-9	TRBJ1-1	CASTNPRNTEAFF
TRBV11-3	TRBJ2-1	CASSLRGSGEQFF
TRBV11-3	TRBJ1-5	CASARGQGQPQHF
TRBV11-2	TRBJ1-6	CATNPGPGNSPLHF
TRBV27	TRBJ2-7	CASSFSAGGYEQYF
TRBV25-1	TRBJ2-7	CASRKTGATSYEQYF
TRBV21-1	TRBJ2-7	CASSKGRDSSHSLTYEQYF
TRBV11-2	TRBJ2-5	CASSSSETQYF
TRBV30	TRBJ1-1	CAWSVGRDGRNTEAFF
TRBV5-1	TRBJ2-7	CASSSPGQGTYEQYF
TRBV6-5	TRBJ2-7	CASSNLAGGAREQYF
TRBV6-5	TRBJ2-3	CASSYGQSTDTQYF
TRBV6-1	TRBJ2-7	CASTLEIGYEQYF
TRBV6-6	TRBJ1-5	CASSYSSGQDQPQHF
TRBV4-3	TRBJ1-4	CASSQDGGAAVGGEKLFF
TRBV6-4	TRBJ2-1	CASSEGSAGVGGNEQFF
TRBV28	TRBJ2-2	CASSSKLANTGELFF